This T cell receptor beta chain was obtained from a study of liver allograft versus peripheral blood T cells. Study-wide context: Recipients' peripheral blood supplied the T cell receptor repertoires against which those in transplanted livers were compared. General observations from the study: The authors reported that T cell receptor repertoires inside liver allografts differed from those in peripheral blood.

By sample fraction, this clonotype is hyperexpanded. Antigen specificity is unknown. This CDR3 spans 14 amino acids. V shed 2 bases and J shed 0 bases, with 7 bases lying between them. Per germline, CDR1 MNHEY and CDR2 SMNVEV (reference sequence). TCRdb reprocessed the reads via MiXCR and lists one record per CDR3 protein. The sample carries about 13,000 distinct CDR3 sequences, around 18% recorded once. The source is a human patient who had a liver transplant. Certain T cells may be donor cells from the graft. V gene TRBV27 combines with J gene TRBJ1-1; the D gene is possibly TRBD1 (5 bases). CDR3 in amino acids: CASSLGTMNTEAFF. CDR3 DNA: TGTGCCAGCAGTTTAGGGACCATGAACACTGAAGCTTTCTTT.